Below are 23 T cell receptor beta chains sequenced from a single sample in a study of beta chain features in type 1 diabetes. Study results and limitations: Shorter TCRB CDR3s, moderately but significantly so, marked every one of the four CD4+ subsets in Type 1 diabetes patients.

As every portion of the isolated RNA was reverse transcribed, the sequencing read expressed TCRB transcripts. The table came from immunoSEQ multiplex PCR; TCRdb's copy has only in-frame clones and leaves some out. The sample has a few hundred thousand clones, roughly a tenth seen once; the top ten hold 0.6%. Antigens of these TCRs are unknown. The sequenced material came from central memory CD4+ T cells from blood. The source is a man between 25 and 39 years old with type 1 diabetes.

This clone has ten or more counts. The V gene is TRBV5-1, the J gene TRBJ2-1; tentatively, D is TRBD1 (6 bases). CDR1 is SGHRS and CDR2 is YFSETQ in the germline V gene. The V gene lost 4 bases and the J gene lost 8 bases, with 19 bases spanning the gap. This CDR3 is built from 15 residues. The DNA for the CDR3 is TGCGCCAGCAGCAGCCAGGGGTGGTGGGACCATGAGCAGTTCTTC. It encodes CASSSQGWWDHEQFF.

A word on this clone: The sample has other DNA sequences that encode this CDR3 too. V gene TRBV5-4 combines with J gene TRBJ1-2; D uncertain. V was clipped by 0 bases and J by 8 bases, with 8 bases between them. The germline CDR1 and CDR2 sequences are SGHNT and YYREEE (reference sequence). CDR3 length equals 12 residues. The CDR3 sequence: CASSLGARGYTF. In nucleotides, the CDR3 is TGTGCCAGCAGCTTGGGGGCTCGGGGCTACACCTTC. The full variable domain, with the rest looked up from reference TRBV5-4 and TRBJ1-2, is ETGVTQSPTHLIKTRGQQVTLRCSSQSGHNTVSWYQQALGQGPQFIFQYYREEENGRGNFPPRFSGLQFPNYSSELNVNALELDDSALYLCASSLGARGYTFGSGTRLTVV.

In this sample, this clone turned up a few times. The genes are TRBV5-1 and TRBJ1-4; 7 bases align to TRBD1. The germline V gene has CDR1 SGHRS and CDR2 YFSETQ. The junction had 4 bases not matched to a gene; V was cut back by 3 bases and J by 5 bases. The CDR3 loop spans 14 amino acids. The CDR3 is CASSWAGQNEKLFF. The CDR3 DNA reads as TGCGCCAGCAGCTGGGCGGGACAGAATGAAAAACTGTTTTTT.

The CDR3 spells CASSRSGNTDTQYF. CDR3 bases: TGTGCCAGTAGTAGGTCTGGGAACACAGATACGCAGTATTTT. This sequence joins TRBV19 and TRBJ2-3; no clear D gene. The V end lost 4 bases, the J end lost 2 bases, and 10 bases lay between the germline ends. There are 14 residues in the CDR3. Per germline, CDR1 LNHDA and CDR2 SQIVND (reference sequence).

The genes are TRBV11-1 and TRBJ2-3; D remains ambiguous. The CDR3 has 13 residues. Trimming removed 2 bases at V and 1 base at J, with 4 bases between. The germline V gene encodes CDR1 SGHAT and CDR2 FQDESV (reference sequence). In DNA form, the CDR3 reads TGTGCCAGCAGCTTATTTCGCACAGATACGCAGTATTTT. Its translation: CASSLFRTDTQYF.

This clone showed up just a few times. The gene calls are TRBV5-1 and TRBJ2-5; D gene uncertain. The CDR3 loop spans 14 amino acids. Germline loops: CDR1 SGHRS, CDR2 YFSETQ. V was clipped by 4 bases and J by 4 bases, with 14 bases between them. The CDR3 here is CASSPGVLRETQYF. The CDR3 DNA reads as TGCGCCAGCAGCCCAGGAGTCCTCCGAGAGACCCAGTACTTC.

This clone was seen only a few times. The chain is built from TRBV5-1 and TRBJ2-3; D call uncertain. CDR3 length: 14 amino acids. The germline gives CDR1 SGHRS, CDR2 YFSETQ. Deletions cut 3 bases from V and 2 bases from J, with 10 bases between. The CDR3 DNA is TGCGCCAGCAGCTGGGCGGAATACACAGATACGCAGTATTTT. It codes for CASSWAEYTDTQYF.

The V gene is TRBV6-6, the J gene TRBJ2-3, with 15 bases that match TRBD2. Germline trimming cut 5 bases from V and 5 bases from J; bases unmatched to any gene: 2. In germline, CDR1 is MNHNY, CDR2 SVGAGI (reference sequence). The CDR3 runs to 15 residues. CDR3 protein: CASSRTSGREDTQYF. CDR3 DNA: TGTGCCAGCAGTAGGACTAGCGGGAGGGAAGATACGCAGTATTTT.

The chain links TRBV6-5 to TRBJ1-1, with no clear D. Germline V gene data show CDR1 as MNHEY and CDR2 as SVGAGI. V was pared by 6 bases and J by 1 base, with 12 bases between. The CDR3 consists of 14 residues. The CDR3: CASRIYRANTEAFF. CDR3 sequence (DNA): TGTGCCAGCAGGATATATAGGGCGAACACTGAAGCTTTCTTT.

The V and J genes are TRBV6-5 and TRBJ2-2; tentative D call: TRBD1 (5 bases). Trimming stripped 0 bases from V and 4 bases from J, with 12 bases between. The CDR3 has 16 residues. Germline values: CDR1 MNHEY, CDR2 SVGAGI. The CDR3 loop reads CASSYSAGIVTGELFF. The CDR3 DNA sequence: TGTGCCAGCAGTTACTCGGCAGGGATTGTCACCGGGGAGCTGTTTTTT.

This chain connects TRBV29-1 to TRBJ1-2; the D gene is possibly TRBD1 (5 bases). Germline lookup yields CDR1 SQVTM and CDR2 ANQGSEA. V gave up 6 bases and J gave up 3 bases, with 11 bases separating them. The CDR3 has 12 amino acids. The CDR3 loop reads CSVAPGDYGYTF. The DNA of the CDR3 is TGCAGCGTGGCCCCGGGGGACTATGGCTACACCTTC.

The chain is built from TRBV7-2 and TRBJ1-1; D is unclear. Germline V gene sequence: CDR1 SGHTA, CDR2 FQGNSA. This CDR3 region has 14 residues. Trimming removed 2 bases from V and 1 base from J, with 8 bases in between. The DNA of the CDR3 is TGTGCCAGCAGCTTAAGGAGGCAGAACACTGAAGCTTTCTTT. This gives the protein CASSLRRQNTEAFF. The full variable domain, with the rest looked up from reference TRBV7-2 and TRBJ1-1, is GAGVSQSPSNKVTEKGKDVELRCDPISGHTALYWYRQSLGQGLEFLIYFQGNSAPDKSGLPSDRFSAERTGGSVSTLTIQRTQQEDSAVYLCASSLRRQNTEAFFGQGTRLTVV.

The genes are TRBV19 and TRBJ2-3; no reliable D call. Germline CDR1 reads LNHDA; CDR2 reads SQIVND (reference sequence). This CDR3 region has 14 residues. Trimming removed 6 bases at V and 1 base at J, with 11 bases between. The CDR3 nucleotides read TGTGCCAGTAGCCCCGTCAGCGGCACAGATACGCAGTATTTT. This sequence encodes CASSPVSGTDTQYF.

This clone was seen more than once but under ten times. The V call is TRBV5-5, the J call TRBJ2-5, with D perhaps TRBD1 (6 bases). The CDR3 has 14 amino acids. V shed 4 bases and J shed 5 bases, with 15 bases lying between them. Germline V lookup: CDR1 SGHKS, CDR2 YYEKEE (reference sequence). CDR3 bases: TGTGCCAGCAGCCTGGGGCAGGGGCGGGAGACCCAGTACTTC. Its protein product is CASSLGQGRETQYF.

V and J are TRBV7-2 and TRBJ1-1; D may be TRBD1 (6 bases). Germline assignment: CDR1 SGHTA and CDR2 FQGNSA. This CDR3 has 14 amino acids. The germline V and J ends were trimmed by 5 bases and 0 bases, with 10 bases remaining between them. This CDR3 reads CASSMDRMNTEAFF. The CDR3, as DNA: TGTGCCAGCAGCATGGACAGAATGAACACTGAAGCTTTCTTT.

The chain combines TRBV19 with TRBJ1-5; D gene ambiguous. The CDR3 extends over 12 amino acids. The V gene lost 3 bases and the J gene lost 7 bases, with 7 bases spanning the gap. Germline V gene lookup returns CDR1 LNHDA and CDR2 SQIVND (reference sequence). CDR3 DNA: TGTGCCAGTAGTATCAAAGCACAGCCCCAGCATTTT. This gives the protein CASSIKAQPQHF.

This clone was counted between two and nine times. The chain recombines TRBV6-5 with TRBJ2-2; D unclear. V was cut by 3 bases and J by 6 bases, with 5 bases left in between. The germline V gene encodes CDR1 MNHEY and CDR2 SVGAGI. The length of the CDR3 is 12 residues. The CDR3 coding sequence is TGTGCCAGCAGTTATTTGGCCGGGGAGCTGTTTTTT. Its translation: CASSYLAGELFF.

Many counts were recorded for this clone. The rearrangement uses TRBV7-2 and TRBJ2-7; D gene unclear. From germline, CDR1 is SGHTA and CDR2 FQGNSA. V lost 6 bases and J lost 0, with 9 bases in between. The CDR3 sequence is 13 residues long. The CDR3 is CASRSGNSYEQYF. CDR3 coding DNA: TGTGCCAGCAGGAGTGGGAACTCCTACGAGCAGTACTTC.

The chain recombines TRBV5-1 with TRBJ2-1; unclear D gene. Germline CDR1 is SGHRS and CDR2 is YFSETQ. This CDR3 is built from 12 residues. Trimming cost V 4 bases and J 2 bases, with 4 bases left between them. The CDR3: CASSVPYNEQFF. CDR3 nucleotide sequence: TGCGCCAGCAGCGTGCCCTACAATGAGCAGTTCTTC.

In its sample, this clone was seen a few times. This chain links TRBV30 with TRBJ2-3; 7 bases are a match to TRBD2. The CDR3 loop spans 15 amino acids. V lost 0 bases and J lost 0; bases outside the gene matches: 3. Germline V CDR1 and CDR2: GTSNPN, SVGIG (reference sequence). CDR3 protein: CAWSVQAGSTDTQYF. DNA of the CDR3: TGTGCCTGGAGTGTTCAAGCGGGAAGCACAGATACGCAGTATTTT.

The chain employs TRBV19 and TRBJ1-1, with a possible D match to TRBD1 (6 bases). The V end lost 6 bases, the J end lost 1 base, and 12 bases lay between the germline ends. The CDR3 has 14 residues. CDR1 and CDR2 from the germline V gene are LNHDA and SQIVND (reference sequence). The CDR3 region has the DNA TGTGCCAGTAGCGAACAGGGAAAGAACACTGAAGCTTTCTTT. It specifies CASSEQGKNTEAFF.

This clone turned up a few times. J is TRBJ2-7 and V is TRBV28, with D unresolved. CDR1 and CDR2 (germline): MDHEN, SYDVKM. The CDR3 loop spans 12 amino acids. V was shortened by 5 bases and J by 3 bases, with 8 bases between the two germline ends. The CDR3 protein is CASSVRGYEQYF. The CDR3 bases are TGTGCCAGCAGTGTCCGAGGCTACGAGCAGTACTTC. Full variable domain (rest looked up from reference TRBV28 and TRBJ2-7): DVKVTQSSRYLVKRTGEKVFLECVQDMDHENMFWYRQDPGLGLRLIYFSYDVKMKEKGDIPEGYSVSREKKERFSLILESASTNQTSMYLCASSVRGYEQYFGPGTRLTVT.

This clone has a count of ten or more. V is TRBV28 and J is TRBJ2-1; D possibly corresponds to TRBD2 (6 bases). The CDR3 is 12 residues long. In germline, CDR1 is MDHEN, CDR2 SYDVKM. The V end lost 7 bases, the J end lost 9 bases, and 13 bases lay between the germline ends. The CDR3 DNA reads TGTGCCAGCACCCGGGGGTTCAGTGAGCAGTTCTTC. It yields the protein CASTRGFSEQFF.